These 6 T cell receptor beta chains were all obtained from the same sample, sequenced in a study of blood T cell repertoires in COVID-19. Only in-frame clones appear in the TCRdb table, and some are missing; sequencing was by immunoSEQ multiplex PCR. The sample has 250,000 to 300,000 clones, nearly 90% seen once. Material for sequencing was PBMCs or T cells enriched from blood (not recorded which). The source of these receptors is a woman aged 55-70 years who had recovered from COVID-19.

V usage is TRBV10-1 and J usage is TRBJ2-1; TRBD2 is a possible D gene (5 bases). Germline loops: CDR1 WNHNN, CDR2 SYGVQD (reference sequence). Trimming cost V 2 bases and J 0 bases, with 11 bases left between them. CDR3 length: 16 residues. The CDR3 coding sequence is TGCGCCAGCAGTGAGCTGGACTCGAGCTCCTACAATGAGCAGTTCTTC. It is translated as CASSELDSSSYNEQFF.

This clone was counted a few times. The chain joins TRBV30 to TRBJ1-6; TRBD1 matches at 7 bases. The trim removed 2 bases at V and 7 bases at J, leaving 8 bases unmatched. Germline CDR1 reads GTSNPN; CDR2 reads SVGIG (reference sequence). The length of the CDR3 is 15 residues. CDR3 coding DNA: TGTGCCTGGAGTAACCCGGACAGGCGGAATTCACCCCTCCACTTT. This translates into CAWSNPDRRNSPLHF.

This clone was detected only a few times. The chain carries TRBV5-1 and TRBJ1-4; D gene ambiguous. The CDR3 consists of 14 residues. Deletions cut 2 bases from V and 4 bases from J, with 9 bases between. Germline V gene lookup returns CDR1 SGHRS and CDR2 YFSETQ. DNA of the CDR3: TGCGCCAGCAGCTTTGGAGAAGTTAATGAAAAACTGTTTTTT. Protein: CASSFGEVNEKLFF.

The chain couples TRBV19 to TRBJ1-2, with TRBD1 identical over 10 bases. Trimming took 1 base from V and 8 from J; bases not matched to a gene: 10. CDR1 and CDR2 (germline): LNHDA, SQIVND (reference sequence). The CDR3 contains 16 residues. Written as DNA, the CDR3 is TGTGCCAGTAGTATAGCCCCGACAGGGGGCAAGAGGGGCTACACCTTC. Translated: CASSIAPTGGKRGYTF. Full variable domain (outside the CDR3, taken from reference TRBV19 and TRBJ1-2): DGGITQSPKYLFRKEGQNVTLSCEQNLNHDAMYWYRQDPGQGLRLIYYSQIVNDFQKGDIAEGYSVSREKKESFPLTVTSAQKNPTAFYLCASSIAPTGGKRGYTFGSGTRLTVV.

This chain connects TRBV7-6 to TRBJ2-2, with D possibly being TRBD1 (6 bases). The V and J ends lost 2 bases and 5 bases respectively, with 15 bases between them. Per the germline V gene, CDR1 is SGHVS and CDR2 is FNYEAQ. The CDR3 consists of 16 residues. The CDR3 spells CASSLYGQMGTGELFF. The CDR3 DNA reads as TGTGCCAGCAGCTTATATGGACAGATGGGGACCGGGGAGCTGTTTTTT.

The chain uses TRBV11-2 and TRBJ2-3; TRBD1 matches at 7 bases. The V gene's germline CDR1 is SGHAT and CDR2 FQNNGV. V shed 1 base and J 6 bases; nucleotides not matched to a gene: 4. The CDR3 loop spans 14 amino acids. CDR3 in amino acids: CASSLGQGEDTQYF. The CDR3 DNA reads TGTGCCAGCAGCTTAGGGCAGGGGGAGGATACGCAGTATTTT.